A few counts support the clone carrying this T cell receptor (beta chain). The antigen is not known. This sample is part of a study of cytomegalovirus exposure and HLA in healthy donors. Study-level information: T cells numbering about 180 million yielded more than 100 million unique TCR beta sequences in an earlier analysis. Study-wide results and caveats: It was reported that TCR beta sequences correctly inferred the HLA-A and HLA-B alleles for most subjects. One later analysis reportedly identified an Asian-associated ancestry cluster that showed fewer N-insertions than the roughly 600-donor mean.

The germline gives CDR1 MNHEY, CDR2 SMNVEV (reference sequence). V was trimmed by 2 bases and J by 8 bases, leaving 19 bases between them. The CDR3 extends over 16 amino acids. The PCR was carried out with 60 Vbeta primers and 13 Jbeta primers. Per the original methods: Later, roughly 80 million unique TCR beta chains were counted in an analysis, and some 11 million of them were shared. Measured with immunoSEQ multiplex PCR; TCRdb has only the in-frame clones, and not every one. For V, J and clone size, that table is used; D and trimming come from the DNA. The data contain about 120,000 clones, 15% of them singletons.

Sequencing was carried out using PBMCs. This sequence joins TRBV27 and TRBJ2-1, with D possibly TRBD2 on 6 matching bases. The sequence was obtained from a woman in her late teens or twenties in good health and CMV-seronegative. DNA for the CDR3: TGTGCCAGCAGTTTAGCCCTACAGACGGGAGTCGATGAGCAGTTCTTC. This gives the protein CASSLALQTGVDEQFF.